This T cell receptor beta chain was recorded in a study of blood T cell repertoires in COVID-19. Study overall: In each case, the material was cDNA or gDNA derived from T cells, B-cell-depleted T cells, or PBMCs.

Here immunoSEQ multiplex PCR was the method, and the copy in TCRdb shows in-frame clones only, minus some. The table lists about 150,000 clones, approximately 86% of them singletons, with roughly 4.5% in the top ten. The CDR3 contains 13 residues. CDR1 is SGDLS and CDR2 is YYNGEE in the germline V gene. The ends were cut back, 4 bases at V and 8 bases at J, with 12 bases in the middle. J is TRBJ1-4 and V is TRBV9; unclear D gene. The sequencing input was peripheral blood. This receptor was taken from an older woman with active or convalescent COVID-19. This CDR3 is CASSPDTPEKLFF. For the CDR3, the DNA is TGTGCCAGCAGCCCAGACACCCCCGAAAAACTGTTTTTT.